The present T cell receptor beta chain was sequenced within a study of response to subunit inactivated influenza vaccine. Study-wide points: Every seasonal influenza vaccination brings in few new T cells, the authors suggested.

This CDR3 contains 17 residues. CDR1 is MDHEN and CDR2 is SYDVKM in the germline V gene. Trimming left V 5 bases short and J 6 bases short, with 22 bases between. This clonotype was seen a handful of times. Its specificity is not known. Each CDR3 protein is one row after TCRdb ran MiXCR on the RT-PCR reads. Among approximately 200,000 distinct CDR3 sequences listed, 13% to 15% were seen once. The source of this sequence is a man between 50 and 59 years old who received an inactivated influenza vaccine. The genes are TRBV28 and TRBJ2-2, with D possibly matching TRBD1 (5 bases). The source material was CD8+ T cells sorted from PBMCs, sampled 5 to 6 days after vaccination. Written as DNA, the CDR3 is TGTGCCAGCAGTCCTGGCTTGGGGCGAGTTGTTCCCGGGGAGCTGTTTTTT. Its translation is CASSPGLGRVVPGELFF. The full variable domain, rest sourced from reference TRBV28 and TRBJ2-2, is DVKVTQSSRYLVKRTGEKVFLECVQDMDHENMFWYRQDPGLGLRLIYFSYDVKMKEKGDIPEGYSVSREKKERFSLILESASTNQTSMYLCASSPGLGRVVPGELFFGEGSRLTVL.